This TCR beta chain emerged from a study of tumor and adjacent non-tumor tissue in lung cancer. As for the study in general: Around 4 million productive TCRbeta reads were obtained per sample on average.

Study-wide results and limits: TCR diversity was significantly greater in tumor than normal lung tissue.

The library came from three nested PCR rounds adapted from ARM-PCR protocols. From the multiplex PCR reads, TCRdb called clonotypes with MiXCR, one entry per CDR3 protein. The sample includes approximately 100,000 distinct CDR3 sequences, 60% to 80% of them seen just once. This sample's RNA came from whole unsorted tissue. The V and J ends lost 4 bases and 4 bases, in that order; junction bases with no gene match: 11. CDR3 length equals 17 residues. Germline V gives CDR1 MNHEY, CDR2 SVGEGT. This clonotype has only one observation. Its specificity is unknown. The receptor was derived from a woman in her fifties or sixties with non-small cell lung cancer. Sequenced material: lung tumor tissue. This sequence joins TRBV6-2 or TRBV6-3 and TRBJ2-3; 10 bases agree with TRBD2. The CDR3 is CASSLLPSGSVADTQYF. CDR3 DNA: TGTGCCAGCAGTTTACTACCTAGCGGGAGTGTCGCAGATACGCAGTATTTT.